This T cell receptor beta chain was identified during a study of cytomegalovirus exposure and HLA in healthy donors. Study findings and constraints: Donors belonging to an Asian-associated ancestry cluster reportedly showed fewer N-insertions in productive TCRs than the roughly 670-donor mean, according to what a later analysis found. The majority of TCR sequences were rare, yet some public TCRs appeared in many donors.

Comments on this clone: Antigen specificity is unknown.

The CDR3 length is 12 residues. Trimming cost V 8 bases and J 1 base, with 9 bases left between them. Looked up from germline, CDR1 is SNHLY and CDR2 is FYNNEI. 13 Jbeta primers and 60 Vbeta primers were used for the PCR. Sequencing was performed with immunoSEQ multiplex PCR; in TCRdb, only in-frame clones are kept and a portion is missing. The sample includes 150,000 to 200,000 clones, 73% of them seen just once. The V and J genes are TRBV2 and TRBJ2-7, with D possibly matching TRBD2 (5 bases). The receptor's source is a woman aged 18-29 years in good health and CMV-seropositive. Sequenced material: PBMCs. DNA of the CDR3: TGTGCCAGCGGTAGGGAGTCCTACGAGCAGTACTTC. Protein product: CASGRESYEQYF.